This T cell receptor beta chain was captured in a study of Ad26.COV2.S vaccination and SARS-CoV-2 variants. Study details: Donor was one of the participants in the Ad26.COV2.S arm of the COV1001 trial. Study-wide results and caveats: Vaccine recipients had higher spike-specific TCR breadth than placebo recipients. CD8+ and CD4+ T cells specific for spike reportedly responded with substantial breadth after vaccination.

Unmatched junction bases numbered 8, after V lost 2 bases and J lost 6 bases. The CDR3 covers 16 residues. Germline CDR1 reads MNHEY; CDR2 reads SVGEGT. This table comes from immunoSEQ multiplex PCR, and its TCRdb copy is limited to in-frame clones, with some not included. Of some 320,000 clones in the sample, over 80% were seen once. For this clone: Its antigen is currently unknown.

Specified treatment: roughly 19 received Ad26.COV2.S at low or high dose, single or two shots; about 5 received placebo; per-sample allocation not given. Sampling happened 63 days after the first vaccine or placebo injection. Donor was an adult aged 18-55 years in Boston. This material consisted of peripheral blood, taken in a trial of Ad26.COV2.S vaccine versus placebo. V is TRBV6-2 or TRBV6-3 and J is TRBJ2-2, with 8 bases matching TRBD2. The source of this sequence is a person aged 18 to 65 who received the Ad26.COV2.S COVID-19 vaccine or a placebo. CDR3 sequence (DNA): TGTGCCAGCAGTTACCAACCTCCGGGACTAGCCGGGGAGCTGTTTTTT. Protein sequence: CASSYQPPGLAGELFF.